These T cell receptor beta chains were read from a single sample in a study of blood T cells in healthy people across ages. One entry per CDR3 protein, called by TCRdb with MiXCR from the 5' RACE reads. Found here are about 1.4 million distinct CDR3 sequences, almost 60% of them singletons; the top ten hold over 5.5%. Sequencing was performed on blood. These receptor sequences come from a man younger than 35 in good health. The CDR3 runs from the conserved cysteine through the conserved F or W. The D gene is left open where the match is weak. Some rows mark clone size as missing; the rest say once, few, many or name a class of expanded clone.

d_call clone_size j_call v_call cdr3_nt cdr3_aa
- - TRBJ1-6 TRBV7-9 TGTGCCAGCAGCCCAACCAGAGATTCACCCCTCCACTTT CASSPTRDSPLHF
TRBD1 - TRBJ2-7 TRBV12-3/TRBV12-4 TGTGCCAGCACCCTACAGGGGTACGAGCAGTACTTC CASTLQGYEQYF
TRBD2 - TRBJ2-7 TRBV24-1 TGTGCCACCAGCGAGGGGAGGGAGGTCTACGAGCAGTACTTC CATSEGREVYEQYF
- once TRBJ2-7 TRBV9 TGTGCCAGCAGCGTAGCCATAGGGTCCCCCTACGAGCAGTACTTC CASSVAIGSPYEQYF
- once TRBJ2-1 TRBV5-1 TGCGCCAGCAGCTTTCAGCCGGGTCCTTCGGATGAGCAGTTCTTC CASSFQPGPSDEQFF
- - TRBJ2-3 TRBV12-3/TRBV12-4 TGTGCCGGCACCCTAGGTGGGGCCACAGATACGCAGTATTTT CAGTLGGATDTQYF
TRBD2 - TRBJ2-1 TRBV12-3/TRBV12-4 TGTGCCAGCAGTTTGATGCCGGGAGGGTCGTACAATGAGCAGTTCTTC CASSLMPGGSYNEQFF
TRBD1 once TRBJ1-2 TRBV3-1 TGTGCCAGCAGCCTCGGGACAGGGGGCCTAAACTATAGCTACACCTTC CASSLGTGGLNYSYTF
- - TRBJ2-3 TRBV25-1 TGTGCCAGCAGGGGGACAAGCGGGGATTTGGATACGCAGTATTTT CASRGTSGDLDTQYF
- few TRBJ2-6 TRBV29-1 TGCAGCGTGGAAGAGGGGACCGGGGCCAACGTCCTGACTTTC CSVEEGTGANVLTF
- - TRBJ2-7 TRBV7-6 TGTGCCAGCAGCTCCGGGGACGGTGAGACCTACGAGCAGTACTTC CASSSGDGETYEQYF
- - TRBJ1-1 TRBV5-1 TGCGCCAGCACCCCGGCTAAGGGCAACACTGAAGCTTTCTTT CASTPAKGNTEAFF
- - TRBJ1-1 TRBV9 TGTGCCAGCAGCGACCGAACCTTAATAGGTTCAGCTGAAGCTTTCTTT CASSDRTLIGSAEAFF
- - TRBJ2-7 TRBV4-1 TGTGCCAGCAGCAGAGGGAACTCCTACGAGCAGTACTTC CASSRGNSYEQYF
TRBD2 - TRBJ2-7 TRBV6-4 TGTGCCAGCAGCGCGACTAGCGGGGGCAACAATGAGCAGTACTTC CASSATSGGNNEQYF
- - TRBJ2-1 TRBV20-1 TGCAGTGCTAGAGTCGAGGGCAGCTCCTACAATGAGCAGTTCTTC CSARVEGSSYNEQFF
TRBD2 - TRBJ2-3 TRBV18 TGTGCCAGCTCAAACCTCCTAGCGGGGTTCACAGATACGCAGTATTTT CASSNLLAGFTDTQYF
- few TRBJ2-5 TRBV29-1 TGCAGCGTTCCCGCGCCAGGGGAATCTTGGCGGCAGTACTTC CSVPAPGESWRQYF
- - TRBJ1-4 TRBV28 TGTGCCAGCAGTTTACTCGGGAATTCTAATGAAAAACTGTTTTTT CASSLLGNSNEKLFF
- - TRBJ2-1 TRBV28 TGTGCCAGCAGTCCACCGGGAAGCCAGTGGCTGGGGCAGTTCTTC CASSPPGSQWLGQFF
- few TRBJ2-3 TRBV5-6 TGTGCCAGCAGCTTCCTGACCGCCATGGATACGCAGTATTTT CASSFLTAMDTQYF
- - TRBJ2-2 TRBV6-4 TGTGCCAGCAGTGAACAGGGGAACACCGGGGAGCTGTTTTTT CASSEQGNTGELFF
- - TRBJ2-5 TRBV9 TGTGCCAGCAGCGAGGGTACTAGATCCCAAGAGACCCAGTACTTC CASSEGTRSQETQYF
- - TRBJ2-1 TRBV28 TGTGCCAGCAGTTTACTTGTGTCAAACTACAATGAGCAGTTCTTC CASSLLVSNYNEQFF
- - TRBJ2-3 TRBV5-1 TGCGCCAGCAGCTTGAATGTTGAGGGTTTTCGTGGCACAGATACGCAGTATTTT CASSLNVEGFRGTDTQYF
TRBD2 - TRBJ2-3 TRBV14 TGTGCCAGCAGTCATTCGACTAGCGGAATAACTAATACGCAGTATTTT CASSHSTSGITNTQYF
- - TRBJ1-1 TRBV6-6 TGTGCCAGCAGTTCCAATGGCGGAGGAGCTTTCTTT CASSSNGGGAFF
- few TRBJ2-7 TRBV29-1 TGCAGCGTTGAGTTTGAGGGTGAGCAGTACTTC CSVEFEGEQYF
- few TRBJ2-7 TRBV2 TGTGCCAGCAGTGAGTCAAGGCCGTTGGGCGAGCAGTACTTC CASSESRPLGEQYF
TRBD2 - TRBJ2-1 TRBV7-9 TGTGCCAGCAGCTTGGGACGAGCGGGAGCCTATGAGCAGTTCTTC CASSLGRAGAYEQFF
TRBD2 few TRBJ2-1 TRBV29-1 TGCAGCGTGGAGTCGGATAGCGGGACCGCACGATACAATGAGCAGTTCTTC CSVESDSGTARYNEQFF
- - TRBJ1-2 TRBV6-1 TGTGCCAGCGGGACGGCGAACTATGGCTGCACCTTC CASGTANYGCTF
- few TRBJ2-7 TRBV5-1 TGCGCCAGCAGCGGGGATCGCGAGCAGTACTTC CASSGDREQYF
- - TRBJ1-1 TRBV27 TGTGCCAGCAGTTTCAGGGGAGGGGGCACTGAAGCTTTCTTT CASSFRGGGTEAFF
TRBD2 - TRBJ2-3 TRBV7-9 TGTGCCAGCAGCTTATCGACTAGCGGGAGAGCTACGAGCACAGATACGCAGTATTTT CASSLSTSGRATSTDTQYF
- once TRBJ1-2 TRBV20-1 TGCAGTGCTAGAAATATACAGGGTGGGAACTATGGCTACACCTTC CSARNIQGGNYGYTF
TRBD2 - TRBJ2-7 TRBV27 TGTGCCAGCACTTCGGCGTTATTAGGGACTAGCGGGACGAGGGAACCCTACGAGCAGTACTTC CASTSALLGTSGTREPYEQYF
TRBD1 many TRBJ2-7 TRBV25-1 TGTGCCAGCAGGGGGACAGGGGCCTCCTACGAGCAGTACTTC CASRGTGASYEQYF
TRBD2 - TRBJ2-4 TRBV12-5 TGTGCTAGTGGCCGCCCCTCCACTAGCGCCCTCGACGAGAAGTACTTC CASGRPSTSALDEKYF
- - TRBJ2-7 TRBV9 TGTGCCAGCAGCGTACAGGGGGGACTAGGCTACGAGCAGTACTTC CASSVQGGLGYEQYF